Following are 14 T cell receptor beta chains from one sample sequenced in a study of shared clonotypes between healthy human individuals. Clones were read by immunoSEQ multiplex PCR, and TCRdb kept only the in-frame ones, dropping some. The profile shows some 2,500,000 clones, roughly 93% of them singletons. The source material was naive CD4+ T cells from PBMCs. Subset noted: CD45RA+ positively selected. The receptors derive from a man younger than 35 in good health. Some clones in this sample may be carry-over from other donors' samples.

This clone appeared a single time. This may stem from a read error, because a much larger clone lies one nucleotide away. This sample also contains other DNA sequences that code for the same CDR3. The V gene is TRBV7-9, the J gene TRBJ1-5; D is undetermined. Germline V gives CDR1 SEHNR, CDR2 FQNEAQ (reference sequence). Trimming shortened V by 5 bases and J by 0 bases, and 5 bases separated the two germline ends. CDR3 size: 13 residues. In DNA, the CDR3 is TGTGCCAGCAGCCTAGATAGCAATCAGCCCCAGCATTTT. The encoded protein is CASSLDSNQPQHF.

The J gene is TRBJ2-7, the V gene TRBV18; 8 bases are a match to TRBD2. V lost 3 bases, J lost 5 bases, and 9 bases stayed unmatched. The CDR3 loop spans 15 amino acids. Per germline, CDR1 KGHSH and CDR2 LQKENI. This chain's CDR3 is CASSPFGGEGNEQYF. The CDR3 coding sequence is TGTGCCAGCTCACCCTTCGGGGGGGAGGGCAACGAGCAGTACTTC.

This chain links TRBV10-3 with TRBJ2-4; TRBD1 matches at 7 bases. J was trimmed by 1 base and V by 4 bases; bases with no gene match: 7. CDR3 size: 16 residues. Germline V gene sequence: CDR1 ENHRY, CDR2 SYGVKD. The CDR3 sequence: CAISASEDRAKNIQYF. In DNA, the CDR3 is TGTGCCATCAGTGCCTCCGAGGACAGGGCCAAAAACATTCAGTACTTC.

The chain combines TRBV19 with TRBJ1-4; 7 bases line up with TRBD1. With 4 bases clipped from V and 8 bases from J, the junction kept 10 bases outside the gene matches. This CDR3 spans 15 amino acids. Germline CDR1 reads LNHDA; CDR2 reads SQIVND (reference sequence). The CDR3 reads CASSRRQGGNEKLFF. The DNA of the CDR3 is TGTGCCAGTAGTAGGCGACAGGGTGGGAACGAAAAACTGTTTTTT. The entire variable domain, with the rest obtained from reference TRBV19 and TRBJ1-4, is as follows: DGGITQSPKYLFRKEGQNVTLSCEQNLNHDAMYWYRQDPGQGLRLIYYSQIVNDFQKGDIAEGYSVSREKKESFPLTVTSAQKNPTAFYLCASSRRQGGNEKLFFGSGTQLSVL.

The genes are TRBV6-1 and TRBJ1-2; D gene unclear. The CDR3 totals 18 residues. Germline V gene lookup returns CDR1 MNHNS and CDR2 SASEGT. V was clipped by 0 bases and J by 8 bases, with 25 bases between them. The CDR3 coding sequence is TGTGCCAGCAGTGAAGCGTGGAGCCTTAGATCCGCCCGAGGAGGCTACACCTTC. This sequence encodes CASSEAWSLRSARGGYTF.

The chain is built from TRBV4-2 and TRBJ2-5; TRBD2 aligns across 12 bases. V lost 4 bases, J lost 1 base, and 10 bases stayed unmatched. Germline assignment: CDR1 LGHNA and CDR2 YNFKEQ. This CDR3 contains 18 residues. Here the CDR3 reads CASSRLAGGLTTQETQYF. CDR3 DNA sequence: TGTGCCAGCAGCCGGCTAGCGGGAGGGCTCACAACCCAAGAGACCCAGTACTTC.

The CDR3 here is CASSSAPGPSVTEAFF. The CDR3, as DNA: TGTGCCAGCAGTTCGGCACCCGGGCCTTCGGTCACTGAAGCTTTCTTT. The genes are TRBV28 and TRBJ1-1; D is ambiguous. The CDR3 is made up of 16 amino acids. Germline assignment: CDR1 MDHEN and CDR2 SYDVKM. V lost 4 bases to trimming and J lost 4 bases, with 19 bases between them. Based on the CDR3 plus reference TRBV28 and TRBJ1-1, the full variable domain is DVKVTQSSRYLVKRTGEKVFLECVQDMDHENMFWYRQDPGLGLRLIYFSYDVKMKEKGDIPEGYSVSREKKERFSLILESASTNQTSMYLCASSSAPGPSVTEAFFGQGTRLTVV.

V usage is TRBV5-1 and J usage is TRBJ2-5; D could derive from TRBD1 or TRBD2 (5 bases each). The CDR3 is 14 residues long. Between the trimmed V and J ends, which lost 1 base and 5 bases, there was a span of 12 bases. CDR1 and CDR2 (germline): SGHRS, YFSETQ. The CDR3 reads CASSLTGPTETQYF. CDR3 nucleotide sequence: TGCGCCAGCAGCTTGACGGGGCCAACGGAGACCCAGTACTTC. The whole variable domain, filled in from reference TRBV5-1 and TRBJ2-5, reads KAGVTQTPRYLIKTRGQQVTLSCSPISGHRSVSWYQQTPGQGLQFLFEYFSETQRNKGNFPGRFSGRQFSNSRSEMNVSTLELGDSALYLCASSLTGPTETQYFGPGTRLLVL.

This chain uses TRBV19 with TRBJ2-4; D not resolved. The germline V gene has CDR1 LNHDA and CDR2 SQIVND (reference sequence). The CDR3 is 15 amino acids. The V and J ends lost 5 bases and 0 bases respectively, with 11 bases between them. For the CDR3, the DNA is TGTGCCAGTAGTGCAGGAGTGATAGCCAAAAACATTCAGTACTTC. This translates into CASSAGVIAKNIQYF. Full variable domain (outside the CDR3, taken from reference TRBV19 and TRBJ2-4): DGGITQSPKYLFRKEGQNVTLSCEQNLNHDAMYWYRQDPGQGLRLIYYSQIVNDFQKGDIAEGYSVSREKKESFPLTVTSAQKNPTAFYLCASSAGVIAKNIQYFGAGTRLSVL.

This chain joins TRBV19 and TRBJ2-2; 8 nucleotides align to TRBD1. Germline CDR1 and CDR2: LNHDA and SQIVND (reference sequence). V gave up 6 bases and J gave up 6 bases; unmatched junction bases: 6. The CDR3 length is 14 residues. CDR3 residues: CASRLDRVAGELFF. In DNA, the CDR3 is TGTGCCAGTAGGCTGGACAGGGTGGCCGGGGAGCTGTTTTTT. The full variable domain, with the rest looked up from reference TRBV19 and TRBJ2-2, is DGGITQSPKYLFRKEGQNVTLSCEQNLNHDAMYWYRQDPGQGLRLIYYSQIVNDFQKGDIAEGYSVSREKKESFPLTVTSAQKNPTAFYLCASRLDRVAGELFFGEGSRLTVL.

The DNA for the CDR3 is TGTGCCAGCAGTTTATCCGGGGCGGAGGGGGTTTTGGCTGGCTACACCTTC. Its translation is CASSLSGAEGVLAGYTF. The gene calls are TRBV27 and TRBJ1-2; TRBD1 might be the D (6 bases). Trimming cost V 0 bases and J 7 bases, with 21 bases left between them. The CDR3 covers 17 residues. Germline V gene sequence: CDR1 MNHEY, CDR2 SMNVEV (reference sequence).

The rearrangement uses TRBV5-8 and TRBJ1-1; 11 nucleotides line up with TRBD1. The germline CDR1 and CDR2 sequences are SGHTS and YDEGEE. The V and J ends lost 4 bases and 0 bases, in that order; junction bases with no gene match: 11. The CDR3 sequence is 18 residues long. The CDR3 reads CASSLFRWDRGMNTEAFF. The CDR3 DNA reads TGTGCCAGCAGCCTTTTCCGGTGGGACAGGGGGATGAACACTGAAGCTTTCTTT.

The CDR3: CASSLDAGRGSYGYTF. In nucleotides, the CDR3 is TGTGCCAGCAGCTTGGATGCGGGCAGGGGATCGTATGGCTACACCTTC. The chain carries TRBV5-6 and TRBJ1-2, with D possibly being TRBD1 (6 bases). CDR3 length: 16 amino acids. Germline CDR1 and CDR2: SGHDT and YYEEEE. Trimming took off 0 bases at V and 5 bases at J, with 17 bases between the two ends.

This sequence joins TRBV2 and TRBJ1-1; 9 bases are shared with TRBD1. Germline V gives CDR1 SNHLY, CDR2 FYNNEI. The CDR3 is 15 amino acids. Trimming at V came to 8 bases and at J to 5 bases, leaving 12 bases not matched to a gene. DNA of the CDR3: TGTGCCAGCGTACAGGGGGCAAGGCTCAGGACTGAAGCTTTCTTT. This encodes CASVQGARLRTEAFF.